The next 3 T cell receptor beta chains were all read from a single sample in a study of blood T cell repertoires in COVID-19. Using immunoSEQ multiplex PCR, the repertoire was profiled, and TCRdb retains in-frame clones only, with some absent. Of 200,000 or so clones listed, 75% to 90% were seen once; the top ten hold 2.1%. The specimen was peripheral blood. These receptors came from a man in his 70s with active or convalescent COVID-19.

This CDR3 reads CASRNGGGPGNTIYF. The CDR3 coding sequence is TGTGCCAGCAGAAACGGTGGGGGCCCTGGAAACACCATATATTTT. The chain carries TRBV5-6 and TRBJ1-3, with D perhaps TRBD1 (6 bases). Germline V CDR1 and CDR2: SGHDT, YYEEEE. Between the trimmed V and J ends, which lost 5 bases and 2 bases, there was a span of 14 bases. This CDR3 is built from 15 residues.

The V call is TRBV7-9, the J call TRBJ2-5; TRBD1 agrees at 10 bases. The CDR3 loop spans 15 amino acids. With 5 bases clipped from V and 5 bases from J, the junction kept 8 bases outside the gene matches. CDR1 and CDR2 (germline): SEHNR, FQNEAQ (reference sequence). The CDR3 DNA sequence: TGTGCCAGCAGCCCCGGGGACAGGGGTTATGAGACCCAGTACTTC. Its protein is CASSPGDRGYETQYF. The variable domain in full, with the rest retrieved from reference TRBV7-9 and TRBJ2-5, is DTGVSQNPRHKITKRGQNVTFRCDPISEHNRLYWYRQTLGQGPEFLTYFQNEAQLEKSRLLSDRFSAERPKGSFSTLEIQRTEQGDSAMYLCASSPGDRGYETQYFGPGTRLLVL.

The V and J genes are TRBV6-5 and TRBJ2-7; 11 positions match TRBD1. Germline CDR1 MNHEY, CDR2 SVGAGI. There are 16 residues in the CDR3. V shed 1 base and J 2 bases; nucleotides not matched to a gene: 4. CDR3 sequence reads: CASSYWQGQGAYEQYF. CDR3 DNA sequence: TGTGCCAGCAGTTACTGGCAGGGACAGGGGGCCTACGAGCAGTACTTC.